Below are 2 T cell receptor beta chains sequenced from a single sample in a study of T cell responses to AZD1222 COVID-19 vaccine. Profiling relied on immunoSEQ multiplex PCR, and the TCRdb table lists in-frame clones only, not all of them. The data show 160,000 or so clones, roughly 90% seen once. The input for sequencing was peripheral blood, taken 28 days after the second AZD1222 dose. The receptors were sampled from an adult who received the AZD1222 COVID-19 vaccine.

This chain links TRBV28 with TRBJ2-1; 7 bases line up with TRBD2. V gave up 2 bases and J gave up 11 bases; unmatched junction bases: 3. CDR1 is MDHEN and CDR2 is SYDVKM in the germline V gene. This CDR3 has 12 amino acids. CDR3 bases: TGTGCCAGCAGTTTACGCAGCGGGAAGCAGTTCTTC. It is translated as CASSLRSGKQFF.

The chain employs TRBV30 and TRBJ1-4; 7 nucleotides match TRBD1. CDR3 length: 15 amino acids. Germline V gene lookup returns CDR1 GTSNPN and CDR2 SVGIG (reference sequence). J lost 8 bases, V lost 3 bases, and 12 bases had no gene match. The CDR3: CAWSLDRAGGEKLFF. In DNA, the CDR3 is TGTGCCTGGAGCCTAGACAGGGCCGGAGGGGAAAAACTGTTTTTT.